These 14 T cell receptor beta chains share one sample of origin, sequenced in a study of blood T cell repertoires in COVID-19. Some clones are missing from TCRdb's copy, which holds only in-frame ones; the method was immunoSEQ multiplex PCR. This table holds more than 100,000 clones, about 87% found once. Material for sequencing was peripheral blood. Receptors were obtained from a man in his fifties or sixties with active COVID-19.

The rearrangement joins TRBV18 to TRBJ2-2; D might be TRBD1 (6 bases). The CDR3 has 18 amino acids. With 0 bases removed from V and 1 base from J, the gap between germline ends came to 15 bases. Germline V CDR1 and CDR2: KGHSH, LQKENI. CDR3 sequence: CASSPPPGQRMNTGELFF. Here the CDR3 DNA reads TGTGCCAGCTCACCACCTCCGGGACAACGAATGAACACCGGGGAGCTGTTTTTT.

This clone was counted between two and nine times. The V and J genes are TRBV9 and TRBJ1-5; TRBD1 might be the D (6 bases). Trimming removed 4 bases from V and 0 bases from J, with 8 bases in between. From germline, CDR1 is SGDLS and CDR2 YYNGEE. The CDR3 has 14 amino acids. Here the CDR3 reads CASSPGVSNQPQHF. The CDR3 DNA is TGTGCCAGCAGCCCAGGGGTTAGCAATCAGCCCCAGCATTTT. Drawing the rest from reference TRBV9 and TRBJ1-5, the complete variable domain is DSGVTQTPKHLITATGQRVTLRCSPRSGDLSVYWYQQSLDQGLQFLIQYYNGEERAKGNILERFSAQQFPDLHSELNLSSLELGDSALYFCASSPGVSNQPQHFGDGTRLSIL.

This sequence joins TRBV7-2 and TRBJ2-7, with TRBD1 matching 7 bases. Losses at the gene ends were 1 base for V and 3 bases for J; bases not matched to a gene: 3. This CDR3 region has 14 residues. Germline V lookup: CDR1 SGHTA, CDR2 FQGNSA. CDR3 sequence reads: CASSLGTGLYEQYF. Written as DNA, the CDR3 is TGTGCCAGCAGCTTAGGGACAGGTCTCTACGAGCAGTACTTC.

The rearrangement links TRBV11-3 to TRBJ2-7; TRBD2 matches at 14 bases. The CDR3 has 19 residues. Trimming removed 5 bases from V and 0 bases from J; junction bases left unmatched: 12. Looked up from germline, CDR1 is SGHNT and CDR2 is YENEEA. DNA of the CDR3: TGTGCCAGCAGCATAAGGCCGGGACTAGCGGGGGTAAGCTCCTACGAGCAGTACTTC. Its translation: CASSIRPGLAGVSSYEQYF.

The chain employs TRBV20-1 and TRBJ2-7; D is possibly TRBD2 (5 bases). The CDR3 loop spans 13 amino acids. Germline V gene data show CDR1 as DFQATT and CDR2 as SNEGSKA (reference sequence). Trimming removed 3 bases from V and 0 bases from J, with 9 bases in between. CDR3 amino acids: CSASGENSYEQYF. The CDR3 DNA reads as TGCAGTGCTAGTGGGGAGAACTCCTACGAGCAGTACTTC.

This rearrangement joins TRBV11-3 to TRBJ2-1; D possibly corresponds to TRBD2 (7 bases). The length of the CDR3 is 19 residues. The germline V gene has CDR1 SGHNT and CDR2 YENEEA. V dropped 3 bases and J dropped 8 bases, with 29 bases sitting between them. This chain's CDR3 is CASSFYVGSGGGSVDEQFF. CDR3 DNA sequence: TGTGCCAGCAGCTTCTATGTGGGATCGGGGGGCGGGTCGGTGGATGAGCAGTTCTTC.

Here the CDR3 reads CASSQDIYNQPQHF. The CDR3 nucleotides are TGTGCCAGCAGCCAGGACATCTACAATCAGCCCCAGCATTTT. V is TRBV3-1 (or the pseudogene TRBV3-2) and J is TRBJ1-5, with a weak D call TRBD1 (5 bases). The CDR3 length is 14 residues. V was shortened by 3 bases and J by 3 bases, with 9 bases between the two germline ends. Germline CDR1 and CDR2: LGHDT and YNNKEL (reference sequence).

The chain carries TRBV9 and TRBJ2-1; TRBD2 aligns across 8 bases. V lost 0 bases to trimming and J lost 6 bases; unmatched junction nucleotides: 8. The V gene's germline CDR1 is SGDLS and CDR2 YYNGEE. This CDR3 is built from 16 residues. CDR3 sequence reads: CASSVEVSGGLNEQFF. CDR3 in DNA: TGTGCCAGCAGCGTAGAGGTCAGCGGGGGCCTCAATGAGCAGTTCTTC.

V and J are TRBV1 and TRBJ2-1; the D call in the table, TRBD2, was not verified against the DNA. TRBV1 is described as a pseudogene. The CDR3 is 10 amino acids. CDR3 residues: CTSCRGEQFF. DNA of the CDR3: TGCACCAGCTGTAGAGGCGAGCAGTTCTTC.

The rearrangement links TRBV6-5 to TRBJ2-1, with D perhaps matching TRBD1 (5 bases). This CDR3 has 16 residues. Germline lookup yields CDR1 MNHEY and CDR2 SVGAGI. V was cut by 0 bases and J by 2 bases, with 11 bases left in between. CDR3 in DNA: TGTGCCAGCAGTTACTCGAGGCAGGGTACCTACAATGAGCAGTTCTTC. It codes for CASSYSRQGTYNEQFF.

This chain joins TRBV19 and TRBJ1-1; no clear D. The CDR3 has 14 amino acids. V was cut by 5 bases and J by 0 bases, with 10 bases left in between. CDR1 LNHDA and CDR2 SQIVND come from the germline V gene (reference sequence). CDR3 sequence reads: CASSGGSLNTEAFF. The CDR3 nucleotides are TGTGCCAGTAGTGGCGGCAGCCTGAACACTGAAGCTTTCTTT.

This chain joins TRBV7-2 and TRBJ2-3, with D maybe TRBD2 (5 bases). CDR3 length: 14 amino acids. V was cut by 4 bases and J by 5 bases, with 13 bases left in between. CDR1 and CDR2 from the germline V gene are SGHTA and FQGNSA. The CDR3 nucleotides are TGTGCCAGCAGCTCGGGGTTGAAAAAAGATACGCAGTATTTT. Protein product: CASSSGLKKDTQYF.

The rearrangement links TRBV5-4 to TRBJ2-2; 9 bases are shared with TRBD1. V was pared by 5 bases and J by 5 bases, with 7 bases of the junction left unmatched. CDR1 SGHNT and CDR2 YYREEE come from the germline V gene (reference sequence). The CDR3 sequence is 15 residues long. The CDR3 sequence: CASRVGGQGTGELFF. In DNA form, the CDR3 reads TGTGCCAGCAGGGTGGGGGGACAGGGTACCGGGGAGCTGTTTTTT. Combining the CDR3 with reference TRBV5-4 and TRBJ2-2 gives the whole variable domain ETGVTQSPTHLIKTRGQQVTLRCSSQSGHNTVSWYQQALGQGPQFIFQYYREEENGRGNFPPRFSGLQFPNYSSELNVNALELDDSALYLCASRVGGQGTGELFFGEGSRLTVL.

This clone showed up just a few times. The chain carries TRBV7-8 and TRBJ1-5; 8 positions agree with TRBD1. V shed 3 bases, J shed 2 bases, and the junction held 3 bases outside the gene matches. There are 15 residues in the CDR3. Germline CDR1 is SGHVS and CDR2 is FQNEAQ. The CDR3 is CASSLTGDGNQPQHF. The CDR3 DNA follows: TGTGCCAGCAGCTTGACAGGGGATGGCAATCAGCCCCAGCATTTT.